This T cell receptor (beta chain) originates from a study of shared clonotypes between healthy human individuals. The study's findings and limits: Among donors, sharing of clonotypes was expected to be affected by sequencing depth. Naive CD4 clonotype sharing across a few donors was roughly 5%.

Concerning this clone itself: Its matching antigen is unknown.

Profiling relied on immunoSEQ multiplex PCR, and the TCRdb table lists in-frame clones only, not all of them. The table records hundreds of thousands of clones, around 96% of them present only once. The naive CD8 subset, CD45RO-negative cells positively selected for CCR7, excluded terminally differentiated effector memory CD45RA+ cells. Germline lookup yields CDR1 MNHEY and CDR2 SMNVEV (reference sequence). V was trimmed by 2 bases and J by 0 bases, leaving 8 bases between them. CDR3 length: 15 residues. The TCR comes from a woman aged 25-40 years in good health. Sequencing was done on a sample of naive CD8+ T cells sorted from blood. The chain carries TRBV27 and TRBJ1-5; D is unclear. This CDR3 is CASSLGGFSNQPQHF. For the CDR3, the DNA is TGTGCCAGCAGTTTAGGAGGTTTTAGCAATCAGCCCCAGCATTTT.